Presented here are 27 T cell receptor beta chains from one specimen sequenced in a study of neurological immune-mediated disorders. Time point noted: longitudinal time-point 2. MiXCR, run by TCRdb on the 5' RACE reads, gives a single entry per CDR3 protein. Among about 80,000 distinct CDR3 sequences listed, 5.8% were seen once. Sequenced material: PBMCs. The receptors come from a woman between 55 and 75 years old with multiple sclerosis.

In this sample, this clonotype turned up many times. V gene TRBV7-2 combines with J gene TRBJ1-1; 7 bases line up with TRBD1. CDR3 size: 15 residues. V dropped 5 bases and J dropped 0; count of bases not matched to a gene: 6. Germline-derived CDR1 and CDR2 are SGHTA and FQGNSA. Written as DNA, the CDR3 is TGTGCCAGCAGCGTCCAGGGGGTCCTGAACACTGAAGCTTTCTTT. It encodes CASSVQGVLNTEAFF. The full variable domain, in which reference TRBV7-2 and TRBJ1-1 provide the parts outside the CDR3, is GAGVSQSPSNKVTEKGKDVELRCDPISGHTALYWYRQSLGQGLEFLIYFQGNSAPDKSGLPSDRFSAERTGGSVSTLTIQRTQQEDSAVYLCASSVQGVLNTEAFFGQGTRLTVV.

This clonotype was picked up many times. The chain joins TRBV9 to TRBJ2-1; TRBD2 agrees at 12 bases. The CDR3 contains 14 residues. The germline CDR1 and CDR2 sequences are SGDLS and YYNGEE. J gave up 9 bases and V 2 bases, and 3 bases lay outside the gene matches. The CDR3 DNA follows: TGTGCCAGCAGCGTCGCGGGACTAGCGGGTGAGCAGTTCTTC. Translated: CASSVAGLAGEQFF. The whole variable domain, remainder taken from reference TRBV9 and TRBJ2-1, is DSGVTQTPKHLITATGQRVTLRCSPRSGDLSVYWYQQSLDQGLQFLIQYYNGEERAKGNILERFSAQQFPDLHSELNLSSLELGDSALYFCASSVAGLAGEQFFGPGTRLTVL.

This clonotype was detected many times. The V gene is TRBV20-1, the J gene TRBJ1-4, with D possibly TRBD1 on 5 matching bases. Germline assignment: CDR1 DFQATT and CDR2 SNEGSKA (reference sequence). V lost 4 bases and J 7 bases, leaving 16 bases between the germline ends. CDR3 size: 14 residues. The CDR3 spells CSANIKGTGEKLFF. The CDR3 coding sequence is TGCAGTGCTAATATTAAGGGGACGGGTGAAAAACTGTTTTTT.

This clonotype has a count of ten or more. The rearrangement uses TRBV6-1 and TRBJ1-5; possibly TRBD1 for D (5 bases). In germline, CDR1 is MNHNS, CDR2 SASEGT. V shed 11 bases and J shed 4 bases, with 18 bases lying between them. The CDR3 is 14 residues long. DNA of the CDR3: TGTGCCCACTCCGGGGCCACAGCAAATCAGCCCCAGCATTTT. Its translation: CAHSGATANQPQHF.

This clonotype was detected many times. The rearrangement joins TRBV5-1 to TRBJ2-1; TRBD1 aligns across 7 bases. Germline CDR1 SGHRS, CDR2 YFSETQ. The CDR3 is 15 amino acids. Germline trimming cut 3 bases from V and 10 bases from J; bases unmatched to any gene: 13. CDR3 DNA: TGCGCCAGCAGCTCCCCCGGAAGACAGGGCCAAGAGCAGTTCTTC. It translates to CASSSPGRQGQEQFF.

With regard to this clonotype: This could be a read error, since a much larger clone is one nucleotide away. The CDR3 sequence is CASSQRQGAILEQYF. For the CDR3, the DNA is TGTGCCAGCAGTCAAAGACAGGGTGCTATCCTCGAGCAGTACTTC. The rearrangement links TRBV28 to TRBJ2-7, with 7 bases fitting TRBD1. There are 15 residues in the CDR3. Germline-derived CDR1 and CDR2 are MDHEN and SYDVKM. V was clipped by 5 bases and J by 6 bases; unmatched bases: 13.

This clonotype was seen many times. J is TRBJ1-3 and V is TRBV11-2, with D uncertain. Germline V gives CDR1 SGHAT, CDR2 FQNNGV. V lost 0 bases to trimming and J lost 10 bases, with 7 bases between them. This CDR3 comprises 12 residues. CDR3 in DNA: TGTGCCAGCAGCTTAGATGGGCGAACCATATATTTT. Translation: CASSLDGRTIYF.

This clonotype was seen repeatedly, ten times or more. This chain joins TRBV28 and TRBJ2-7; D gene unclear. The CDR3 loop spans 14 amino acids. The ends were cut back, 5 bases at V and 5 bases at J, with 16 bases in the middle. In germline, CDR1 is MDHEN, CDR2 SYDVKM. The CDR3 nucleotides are TGTGCCAGCAGTCCCCGGACCGGTATCAACGAGCAGTACTTC. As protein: CASSPRTGINEQYF.

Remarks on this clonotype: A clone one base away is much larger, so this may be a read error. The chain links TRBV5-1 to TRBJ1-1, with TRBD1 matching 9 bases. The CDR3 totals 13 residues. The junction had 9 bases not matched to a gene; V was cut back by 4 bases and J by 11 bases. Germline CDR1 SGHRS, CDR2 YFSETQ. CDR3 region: CASSPGTGQEAFF. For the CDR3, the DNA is TGCGCCAGCAGCCCGGGGACAGGGCAAGAGGCTTTCTTT. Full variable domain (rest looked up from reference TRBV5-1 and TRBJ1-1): KAGVTQTPRYLIKTRGQQVTLSCSPISGHRSVSWYQQTPGQGLQFLFEYFSETQRNKGNFPGRFSGRQFSNSRSEMNVSTLELGDSALYLCASSPGTGQEAFFGQGTRLTVV.

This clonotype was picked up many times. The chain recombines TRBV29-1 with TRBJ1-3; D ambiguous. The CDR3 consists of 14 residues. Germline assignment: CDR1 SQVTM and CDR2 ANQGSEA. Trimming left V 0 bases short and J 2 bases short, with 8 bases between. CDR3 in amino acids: CSVEDPHPGNTIYF. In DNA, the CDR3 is TGCAGCGTTGAAGACCCTCACCCTGGAAACACCATATATTTT.

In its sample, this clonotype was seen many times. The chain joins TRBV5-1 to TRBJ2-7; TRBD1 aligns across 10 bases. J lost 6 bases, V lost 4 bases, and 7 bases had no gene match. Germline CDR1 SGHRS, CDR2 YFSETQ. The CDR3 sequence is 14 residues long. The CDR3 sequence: CASSPGGQGGEQYF. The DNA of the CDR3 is TGCGCCAGCAGCCCCGGAGGACAGGGGGGCGAGCAGTACTTC.

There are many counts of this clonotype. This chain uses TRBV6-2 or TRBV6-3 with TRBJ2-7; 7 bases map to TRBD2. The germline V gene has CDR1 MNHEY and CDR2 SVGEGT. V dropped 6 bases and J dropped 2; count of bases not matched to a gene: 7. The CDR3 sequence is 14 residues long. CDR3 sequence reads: CASSPRRGTYEQYF. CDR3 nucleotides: TGTGCCAGCAGCCCGAGGCGGGGGACCTACGAGCAGTACTTC.

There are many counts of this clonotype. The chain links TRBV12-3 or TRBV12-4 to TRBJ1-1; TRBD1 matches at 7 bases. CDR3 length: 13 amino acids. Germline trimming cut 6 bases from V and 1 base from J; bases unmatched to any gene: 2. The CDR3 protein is CASRRQGNTEAFF. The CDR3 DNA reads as TGTGCCAGCAGGAGACAGGGGAACACTGAAGCTTTCTTT.

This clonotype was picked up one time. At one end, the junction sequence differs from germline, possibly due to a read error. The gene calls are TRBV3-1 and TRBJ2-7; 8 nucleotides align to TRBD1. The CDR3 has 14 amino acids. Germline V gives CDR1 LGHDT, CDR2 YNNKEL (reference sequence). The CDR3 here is CASSQTGVTNDQYF. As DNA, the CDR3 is TGTGCCAGCAGCCAGACAGGGGTTACCAACGATCAGTACTTC.

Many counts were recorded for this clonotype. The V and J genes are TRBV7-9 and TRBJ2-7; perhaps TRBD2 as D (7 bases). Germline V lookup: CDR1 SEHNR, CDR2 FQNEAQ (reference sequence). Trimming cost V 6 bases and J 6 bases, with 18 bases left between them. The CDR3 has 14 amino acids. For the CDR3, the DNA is TGTGCCAGCAGTCCCCTGGGGGGGGGCTCCGAGCAGTACTTC. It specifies CASSPLGGGSEQYF.

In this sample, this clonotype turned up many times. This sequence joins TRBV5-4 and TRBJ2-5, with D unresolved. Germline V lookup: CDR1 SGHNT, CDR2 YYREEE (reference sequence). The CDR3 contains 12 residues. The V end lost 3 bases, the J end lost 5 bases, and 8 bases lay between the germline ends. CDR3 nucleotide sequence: TGTGCCAGCAGCTGGTATCTGGAGACCCAGTACTTC. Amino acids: CASSWYLETQYF.

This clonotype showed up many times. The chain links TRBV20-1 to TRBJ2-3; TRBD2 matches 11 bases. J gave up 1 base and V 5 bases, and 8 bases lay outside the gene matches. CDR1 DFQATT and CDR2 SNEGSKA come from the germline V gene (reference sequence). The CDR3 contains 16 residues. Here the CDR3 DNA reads TGCAGTGCTTCCACTACTAGCGGGGGTCGCACAGATACGCAGTATTTT. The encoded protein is CSASTTSGGRTDTQYF.

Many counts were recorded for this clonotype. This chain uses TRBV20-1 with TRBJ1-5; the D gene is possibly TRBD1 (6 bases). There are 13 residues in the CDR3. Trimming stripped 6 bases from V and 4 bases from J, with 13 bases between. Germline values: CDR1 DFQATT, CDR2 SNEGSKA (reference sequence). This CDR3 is CSALRTENQPQHF. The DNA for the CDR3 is TGCAGTGCCCTTCGGACAGAGAATCAGCCCCAGCATTTT.

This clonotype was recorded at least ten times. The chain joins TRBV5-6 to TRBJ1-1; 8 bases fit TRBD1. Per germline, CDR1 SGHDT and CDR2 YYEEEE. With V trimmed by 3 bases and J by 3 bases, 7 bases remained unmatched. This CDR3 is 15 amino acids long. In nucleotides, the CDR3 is TGTGCCAGCAGCTCCGTACCGGACAGGGACACTGAAGCTTTCTTT. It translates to CASSSVPDRDTEAFF.

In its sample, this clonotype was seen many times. The CDR3 region has the DNA TGTGCCAGCAGGGCACGGGAGCCTAACTATGGCTACACCTTC. Encoded protein: CASRAREPNYGYTF. The chain links TRBV6-1 to TRBJ1-2; D remains unclear. V was cut by 6 bases and J by 0 bases, with 11 bases left in between. The CDR3 covers 14 residues. CDR1 and CDR2 (germline): MNHNS, SASEGT.

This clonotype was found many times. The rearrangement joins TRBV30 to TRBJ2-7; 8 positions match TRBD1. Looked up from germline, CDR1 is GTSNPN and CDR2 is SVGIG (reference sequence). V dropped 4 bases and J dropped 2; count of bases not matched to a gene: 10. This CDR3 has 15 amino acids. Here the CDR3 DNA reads TGTGCCTGGACTCATAGCCGACAGGGGACCTACGAGCAGTACTTC. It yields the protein CAWTHSRQGTYEQYF. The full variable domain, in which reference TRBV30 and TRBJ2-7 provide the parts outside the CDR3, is SQTIHQWPATLVQPVGSPLSLECTVEGTSNPNLYWYRQAAGRGLQLLFYSVGIGQISSEVPQNLSASRPQDRQFILSSKKLLLSDSGFYLCAWTHSRQGTYEQYFGPGTRLTVT.

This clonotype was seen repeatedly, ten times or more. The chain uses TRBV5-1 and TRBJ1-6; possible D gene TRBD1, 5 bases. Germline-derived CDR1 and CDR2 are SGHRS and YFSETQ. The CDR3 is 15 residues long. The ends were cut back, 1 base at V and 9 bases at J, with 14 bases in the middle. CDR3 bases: TGCGCCAGCAGCTTGCGGGTAGGGGACGGTTCACCCCTCCACTTT. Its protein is CASSLRVGDGSPLHF. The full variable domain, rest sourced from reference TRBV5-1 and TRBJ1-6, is KAGVTQTPRYLIKTRGQQVTLSCSPISGHRSVSWYQQTPGQGLQFLFEYFSETQRNKGNFPGRFSGRQFSNSRSEMNVSTLELGDSALYLCASSLRVGDGSPLHFGNGTRLTVT.

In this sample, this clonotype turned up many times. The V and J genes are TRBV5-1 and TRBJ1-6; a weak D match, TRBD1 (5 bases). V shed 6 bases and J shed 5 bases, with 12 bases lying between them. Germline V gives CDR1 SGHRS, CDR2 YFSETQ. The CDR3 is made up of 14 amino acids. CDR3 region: CASKRGEDNSPLHF. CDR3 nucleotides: TGCGCCAGCAAGCGGGGCGAGGATAATTCACCCCTCCACTTT.

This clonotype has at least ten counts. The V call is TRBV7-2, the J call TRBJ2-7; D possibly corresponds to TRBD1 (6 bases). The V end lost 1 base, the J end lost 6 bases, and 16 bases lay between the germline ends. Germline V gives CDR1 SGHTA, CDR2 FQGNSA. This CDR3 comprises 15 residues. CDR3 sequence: CASSLEGPGVVEQYF. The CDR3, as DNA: TGTGCCAGCAGCTTAGAGGGCCCAGGGGTGGTCGAGCAGTACTTC.

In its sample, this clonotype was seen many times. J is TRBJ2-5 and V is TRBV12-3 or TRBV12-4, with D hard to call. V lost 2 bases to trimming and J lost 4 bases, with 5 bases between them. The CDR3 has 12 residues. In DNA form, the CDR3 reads TGTGCCAGCAGTTTAAGGCTAGAGACCCAGTACTTC. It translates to CASSLRLETQYF.

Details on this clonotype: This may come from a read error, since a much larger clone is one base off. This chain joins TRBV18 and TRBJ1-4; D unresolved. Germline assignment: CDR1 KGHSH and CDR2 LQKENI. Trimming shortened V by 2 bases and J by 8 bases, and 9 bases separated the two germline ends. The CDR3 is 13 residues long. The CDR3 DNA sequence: TGTGCCAGCTCACCAAAGCTTAAGGAAAAACTGTTTTTT. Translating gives CASSPKLKEKLFF.

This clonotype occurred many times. The CDR3 protein is CSAKLWGMRSGNTIYF. Written as DNA, the CDR3 is TGCAGTGCTAAACTGTGGGGTATGCGCTCTGGAAACACCATATATTTT. The gene calls are TRBV20-1 and TRBJ1-3, with no clear D. Germline V gene lookup returns CDR1 DFQATT and CDR2 SNEGSKA (reference sequence). With 4 bases removed from V and 0 bases from J, the gap between germline ends came to 16 bases. The CDR3 extends over 16 amino acids.